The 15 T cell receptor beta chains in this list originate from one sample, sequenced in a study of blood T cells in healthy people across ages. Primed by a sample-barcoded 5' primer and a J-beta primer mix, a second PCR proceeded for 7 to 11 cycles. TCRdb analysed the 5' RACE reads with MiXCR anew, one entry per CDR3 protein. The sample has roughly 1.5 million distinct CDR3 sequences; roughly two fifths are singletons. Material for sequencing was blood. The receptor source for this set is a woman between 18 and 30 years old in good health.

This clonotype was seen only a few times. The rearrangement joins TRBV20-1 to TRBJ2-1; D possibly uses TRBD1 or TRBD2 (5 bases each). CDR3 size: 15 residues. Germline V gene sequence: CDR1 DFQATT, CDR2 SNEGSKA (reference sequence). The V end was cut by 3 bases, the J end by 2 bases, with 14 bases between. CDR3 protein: CSASGGATPYNEQFF. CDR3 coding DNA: TGCAGTGCTAGTGGGGGTGCGACCCCCTACAATGAGCAGTTCTTC.

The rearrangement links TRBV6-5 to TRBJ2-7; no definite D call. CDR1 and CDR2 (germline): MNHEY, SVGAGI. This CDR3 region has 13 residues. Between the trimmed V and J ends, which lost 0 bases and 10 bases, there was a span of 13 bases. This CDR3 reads CASSYSPLATQYF. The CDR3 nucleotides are TGTGCCAGCAGTTACTCCCCTCTTGCCACCCAGTACTTC.

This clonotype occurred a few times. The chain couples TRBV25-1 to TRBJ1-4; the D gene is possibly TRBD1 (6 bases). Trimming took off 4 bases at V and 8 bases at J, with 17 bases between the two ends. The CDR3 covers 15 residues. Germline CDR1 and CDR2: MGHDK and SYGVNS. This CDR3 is CASSGRDIVGEKLFF. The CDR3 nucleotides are TGTGCCAGCAGTGGCCGGGACATAGTTGGGGAAAAACTGTTTTTT.

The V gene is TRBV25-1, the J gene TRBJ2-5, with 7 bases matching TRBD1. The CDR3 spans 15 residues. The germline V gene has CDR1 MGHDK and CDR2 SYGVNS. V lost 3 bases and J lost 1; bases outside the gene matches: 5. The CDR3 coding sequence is TGTGCCAGCAGTGAGAGACAGGGCGGCCAAGAGACCCAGTACTTC. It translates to CASSERQGGQETQYF.

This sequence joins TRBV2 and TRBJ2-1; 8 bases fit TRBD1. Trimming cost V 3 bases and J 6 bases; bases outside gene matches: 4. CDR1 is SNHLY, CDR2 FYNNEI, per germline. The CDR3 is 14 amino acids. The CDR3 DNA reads TGTGCCAGCAGTGAGGGGGACAGGCCCAATGAGCAGTTCTTC. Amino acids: CASSEGDRPNEQFF.

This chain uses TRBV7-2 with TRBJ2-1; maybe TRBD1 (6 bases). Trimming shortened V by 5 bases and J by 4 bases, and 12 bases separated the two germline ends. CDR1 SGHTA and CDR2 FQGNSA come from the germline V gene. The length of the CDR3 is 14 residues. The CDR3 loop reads CASSRDTGYNEQFF. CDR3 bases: TGTGCCAGCAGCCGGGACACGGGGTACAATGAGCAGTTCTTC.

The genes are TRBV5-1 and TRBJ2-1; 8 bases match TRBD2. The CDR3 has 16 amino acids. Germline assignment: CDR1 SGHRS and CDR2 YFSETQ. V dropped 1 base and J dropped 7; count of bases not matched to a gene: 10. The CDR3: CASSLYLRGEKNEQFF. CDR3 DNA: TGCGCCAGCAGCTTGTACCTGCGGGGGGAGAAAAATGAGCAGTTCTTC.

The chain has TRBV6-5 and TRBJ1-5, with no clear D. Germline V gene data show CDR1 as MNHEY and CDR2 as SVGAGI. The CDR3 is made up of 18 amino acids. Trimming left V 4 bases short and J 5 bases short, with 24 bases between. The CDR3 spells CASSFPGPTRLRDQPQHF. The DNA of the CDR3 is TGTGCCAGCAGTTTCCCCGGGCCAACTAGGCTACGTGATCAGCCCCAGCATTTT.

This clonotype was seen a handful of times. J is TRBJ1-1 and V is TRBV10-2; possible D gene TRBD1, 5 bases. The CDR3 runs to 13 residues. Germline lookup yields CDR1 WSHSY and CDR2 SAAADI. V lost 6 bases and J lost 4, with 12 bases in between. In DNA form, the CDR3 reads TGCGCCAGCAGCAGGGACCTCGGCACTGAAGCTTTCTTT. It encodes CASSRDLGTEAFF.

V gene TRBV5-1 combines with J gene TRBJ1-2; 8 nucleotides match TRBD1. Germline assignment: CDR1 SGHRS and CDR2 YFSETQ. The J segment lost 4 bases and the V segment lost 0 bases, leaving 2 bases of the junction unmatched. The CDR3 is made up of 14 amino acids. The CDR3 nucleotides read TGCGCCAGCAGCTTGGCAGGGGGCAGCTATGGCTACACCTTC. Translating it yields CASSLAGGSYGYTF. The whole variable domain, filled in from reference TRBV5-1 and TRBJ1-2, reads KAGVTQTPRYLIKTRGQQVTLSCSPISGHRSVSWYQQTPGQGLQFLFEYFSETQRNKGNFPGRFSGRQFSNSRSEMNVSTLELGDSALYLCASSLAGGSYGYTFGSGTRLTVV.

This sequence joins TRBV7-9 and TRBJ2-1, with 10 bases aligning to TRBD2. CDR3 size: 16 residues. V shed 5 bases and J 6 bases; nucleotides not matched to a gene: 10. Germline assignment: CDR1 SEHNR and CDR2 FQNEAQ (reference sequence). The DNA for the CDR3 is TGTGCCAGCAGCAGACTAGCGGGCGGAGTCCCCAATGAGCAGTTCTTC. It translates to CASSRLAGGVPNEQFF.

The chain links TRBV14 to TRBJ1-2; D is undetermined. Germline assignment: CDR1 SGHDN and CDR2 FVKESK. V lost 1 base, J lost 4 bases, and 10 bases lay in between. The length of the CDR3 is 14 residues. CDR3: CASSQALQGYGYTF. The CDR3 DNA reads TGTGCCAGCAGCCAAGCCCTACAAGGCTATGGCTACACCTTC.

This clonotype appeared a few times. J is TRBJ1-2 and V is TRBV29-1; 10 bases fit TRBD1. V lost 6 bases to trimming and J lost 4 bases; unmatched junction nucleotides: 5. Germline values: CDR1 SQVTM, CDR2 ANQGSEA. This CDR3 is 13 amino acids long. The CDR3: CSVRQGASYGYTF. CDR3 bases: TGCAGCGTCAGACAGGGGGCTTCCTATGGCTACACCTTC.

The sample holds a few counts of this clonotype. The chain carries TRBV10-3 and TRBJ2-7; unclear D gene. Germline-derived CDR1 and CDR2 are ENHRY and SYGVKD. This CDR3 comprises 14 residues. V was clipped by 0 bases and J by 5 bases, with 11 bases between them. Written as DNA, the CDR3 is TGTGCCATCAGTGAGTCGAACCTACCGGACGAGCAGTACTTC. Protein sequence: CAISESNLPDEQYF.

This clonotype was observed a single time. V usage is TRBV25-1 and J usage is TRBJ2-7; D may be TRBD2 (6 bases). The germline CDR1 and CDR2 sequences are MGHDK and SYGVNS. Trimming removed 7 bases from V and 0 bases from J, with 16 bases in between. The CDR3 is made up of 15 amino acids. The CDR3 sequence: CASIGGSTSSYEQYF. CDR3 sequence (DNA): TGTGCCAGCATTGGGGGGAGTACCAGCTCCTACGAGCAGTACTTC.